This T cell receptor (beta chain) came from a study of patients and donors after allogeneic stem cell transplantation. TCRdb redid the calling of the RT-PCR reads with MiXCR, one entry per CDR3 protein. The data contain over 350,000 distinct CDR3 sequences, 15% to 20% of them seen just once; the ten biggest clones take up less than 8%. Germline CDR1 is SGDLS and CDR2 is YYNGEE. There are 15 residues in the CDR3. V lost 3 bases, J lost 4 bases, and 9 bases stayed unmatched. Sequencing was done on a sample of blood, either unsorted or a sorted T cell fraction (not recorded which). The sequence derives from a human donor who was either an allogeneic HSCT recipient or a stem cell or donor lymphocyte infusion donor (not recorded which). It is not recorded whose cells these are; they may come from a transplant donor. The V and J genes are TRBV9 and TRBJ2-5; 7 bases are shared with TRBD2. In DNA, the CDR3 is TGTGCCAGCAGCGACGATCTAGCGGTGGGAGAGACCCAGTACTTC. The encoded protein is CASSDDLAVGETQYF.